Following are 23 T cell receptor beta chains from one sample sequenced in a study of Ad26.COV2.S vaccination and SARS-CoV-2 variants (dated by TCRdb to the early 2020s). The library was generated by the immunoSEQ multiplex PCR assay. TCRdb carries this immuneACCESS record with in-frame sequences only. Its versions omit some clonotypes, under half of them owing to an unresolved V gene in the studies checked, with the rest unexplained. This sample is represented by some 180,000 clones; around 88% of them were singletons. The top ten clones comprise around 6.3% of the sample. The time point tag for this specimen amounts to: individuals recovered from natural SARS-CoV-2 infection. The sample consisted of peripheral blood, taken after recovery from COVID-19. The receptors originated from a human donor who had recovered from COVID-19.

The gene calls are TRBV2 and TRBJ2-3; 8 bases agree with TRBD1. This CDR3 spans 15 amino acids. Trimming cost V 4 bases and J 6 bases; bases outside gene matches: 9. Germline CDR1 SNHLY, CDR2 FYNNEI. CDR3: CASSVRQGARDTQYF. CDR3 DNA sequence: TGTGCCAGCAGTGTACGGCAGGGGGCCCGGGATACGCAGTATTTT.

CDR3 residues: CATSVFEFPGTKNYEQYF. The DNA for the CDR3 is TGTGCCACCAGTGTCTTTGAGTTTCCGGGCACGAAAAACTACGAGCAGTACTTC. V is TRBV24-1 and J is TRBJ2-7; no definite D call. CDR3 size: 18 residues. Germline V lookup: CDR1 KGHDR, CDR2 SFDVKD. V was pared by 5 bases and J by 3 bases, with 25 bases between.

Concerning this clone itself: The sample contains more than one DNA sequence encoding this CDR3. V usage is TRBV7-9 and J usage is TRBJ1-5; D call uncertain. This CDR3 has 12 amino acids. Germline V gene data show CDR1 as SEHNR and CDR2 as FQNEAQ (reference sequence). With 4 bases removed from V and 4 bases from J, the gap between germline ends came to 5 bases. In DNA form, the CDR3 reads TGTGCCAGCAGCTCACAGAATCAGCCCCAGCATTTT. Amino acid sequence: CASSSQNQPQHF.

V usage is TRBV5-6 and J usage is TRBJ2-3; 11 nucleotides align to TRBD2. Trimming cost V 3 bases and J 6 bases; bases outside gene matches: 9. This CDR3 region has 16 residues. Per the germline V gene, CDR1 is SGHDT and CDR2 is YYEEEE. The CDR3 DNA sequence: TGTGCCAGCAGCTCCCATAGCGGGGGGGCACGTGATACGCAGTATTTT. Translated, it gives CASSSHSGGARDTQYF.

This clone has a handful of counts. The chain is built from TRBV30 and TRBJ1-6, with TRBD1 as a possible D gene (5 bases). V lost 3 bases to trimming and J lost 5 bases, with 11 bases between them. Germline loops: CDR1 GTSNPN, CDR2 SVGIG (reference sequence). This CDR3 region has 14 residues. CDR3 coding DNA: TGTGCCTGGAGGATCGGACACAATAATTCACCCCTCCACTTT. Protein product: CAWRIGHNNSPLHF.

The V and J genes are TRBV12-5 and TRBJ2-1; the D is unclear. The CDR3 is made up of 16 amino acids. CDR1 is LGHNT and CDR2 is FRNRAP in the germline V gene. V gave up 2 bases and J gave up 7 bases, with 18 bases separating them. The CDR3 reads CASGLFVGSLGNEQFF. CDR3 bases: TGTGCTAGTGGTTTGTTTGTAGGGTCCCTCGGAAATGAGCAGTTCTTC.

DNA of the CDR3: TGCGCCAGCAGCTCCGGGACAGGGTCTCAAGAGACCCAGTACTTC. Translated, it gives CASSSGTGSQETQYF. The V call is TRBV5-1, the J call TRBJ2-5, with 9 bases lining up with TRBD1. CDR3 length: 15 residues. V lost 3 bases and J lost 2; bases outside the gene matches: 5. The V gene's germline CDR1 is SGHRS and CDR2 YFSETQ.

This clone appeared once. DNA of the CDR3: TGTGCCAGCAGTGGCTGGGGGGCGCTTAACACCGGGGAGCTGTTTTTT. Translating gives CASSGWGALNTGELFF. This rearrangement joins TRBV6-1 to TRBJ2-2; D assignment may be TRBD1 or TRBD2 (6 bases each). This CDR3 comprises 16 residues. The germline V gene encodes CDR1 MNHNS and CDR2 SASEGT. V lost 4 bases, J lost 2 bases, and 14 bases lay in between.

The chain recombines TRBV5-4 with TRBJ2-3; D is possibly TRBD2 (5 bases). The V end was cut by 2 bases, the J end by 7 bases, with 5 bases between. The CDR3 runs 11 residues. Germline CDR1 SGHNT, CDR2 YYREEE (reference sequence). The CDR3 nucleotides read TGTGCCAGCAGCTTCGGGAATACGCAGTATTTT. Translation gives CASSFGNTQYF.

The table lists this clone with a few counts. The sample holds other DNA sequences that translate to the same CDR3. The genes are TRBV18 and TRBJ2-5, with D hard to call. CDR3 size: 11 residues. V was cut by 1 base and J by 5 bases, with 2 bases left in between. Germline CDR1 reads KGHSH; CDR2 reads LQKENI. The CDR3 DNA is TGTGCCAGCTCACCACGGGAGACCCAGTACTTC. It encodes CASSPRETQYF.

The genes are TRBV23-1 and TRBJ1-1, with no clear D. TRBV23-1 is an ORF; its function is uncertain. V lost 0 bases, J lost 5 bases, and 10 bases lay in between. The CDR3 is made up of 14 amino acids. In nucleotides, the CDR3 is TGCGCCAGCAGTCAATCAGAGGGAGGGACTGAAGCTTTCTTT. It encodes CASSQSEGGTEAFF.

This chain links TRBV28 with TRBJ1-2; the match to TRBD1 covers 8 bases. Germline V lookup: CDR1 MDHEN, CDR2 SYDVKM. After removal of 5 bases from V and 4 bases from J, the junction contained 6 bases not matched to a gene. The CDR3 covers 14 residues. In DNA, the CDR3 is TGTGCCAGCAGTCACCCGGACAGGGCCTATGGCTACACCTTC. Translation: CASSHPDRAYGYTF.

V is TRBV28 and J is TRBJ2-1, with D possibly TRBD1 on 6 matching bases. V dropped 8 bases and J dropped 0 bases, with 14 bases sitting between them. CDR1 MDHEN and CDR2 SYDVKM come from the germline V gene. The CDR3 covers 15 residues. The CDR3 reads CASLQGQSSYNEQFF. In DNA, the CDR3 is TGTGCCAGCCTACAAGGACAGAGCTCCTACAATGAGCAGTTCTTC. Looking up the rest from reference TRBV28 and TRBJ2-1 gives the full variable domain: DVKVTQSSRYLVKRTGEKVFLECVQDMDHENMFWYRQDPGLGLRLIYFSYDVKMKEKGDIPEGYSVSREKKERFSLILESASTNQTSMYLCASLQGQSSYNEQFFGPGTRLTVL.

The J gene is TRBJ1-2, the V gene TRBV19; D is possibly TRBD1 (6 bases). The germline V and J ends were trimmed by 0 bases and 5 bases, with 13 bases remaining between them. This CDR3 is 15 amino acids long. From germline, CDR1 is LNHDA and CDR2 SQIVND (reference sequence). In DNA, the CDR3 is TGTGCCAGTAGTATAGATCCAGGGGAGGTATATGGCTACACCTTC. This gives the protein CASSIDPGEVYGYTF.

The chain is built from TRBV18 and TRBJ1-5; no clear D. Germline CDR1 KGHSH, CDR2 LQKENI. Trimming removed 2 bases at V and 5 bases at J, with 7 bases between. The CDR3 sequence is 13 residues long. The DNA of the CDR3 is TGTGCCAGCTCACCATACCAGGATCAGCCCCAGCATTTT. It is translated as CASSPYQDQPQHF. Looking up the rest from reference TRBV18 and TRBJ1-5 gives the full variable domain: NAGVMQNPRHLVRRRGQEARLRCSPMKGHSHVYWYRQLPEEGLKFMVYLQKENIIDESGMPKERFSAEFPKEGPSILRIQQVVRGDSAAYFCASSPYQDQPQHFGDGTRLSIL.

The chain links TRBV4-1 to TRBJ2-2, with D perhaps matching TRBD2 (6 bases). Trimming took 3 bases from V and 1 from J, leaving 9 bases between them. The CDR3 loop spans 15 amino acids. Germline values: CDR1 MGHRA, CDR2 YSYEKL. As DNA, the CDR3 is TGCGCCAGCAGCCAGGGACTTTTGAACACCGGGGAGCTGTTTTTT. It yields the protein CASSQGLLNTGELFF.

This chain uses TRBV14 with TRBJ2-7; TRBD2 is a possible D gene (6 bases). Deletions cut 0 bases from V and 6 bases from J, with 18 bases between. The CDR3 extends over 16 amino acids. Germline V CDR1 and CDR2: SGHDN, FVKESK. The CDR3 DNA is TGTGCCAGCAGCCAAGACGAGATTGGATACGGGGGCGAGCAGTACTTC. Its translation: CASSQDEIGYGGEQYF.

The genes are TRBV11-2 and TRBJ2-7, with D possibly matching TRBD2 (5 bases). Germline CDR1 SGHAT, CDR2 FQNNGV. The CDR3 is made up of 14 amino acids. V was cut by 1 base and J by 3 bases, with 10 bases left in between. DNA of the CDR3: TGTGCCAGCAGCTTAGGGGGAGTCAACTACGAGCAGTACTTC. This encodes CASSLGGVNYEQYF. Drawing the rest from reference TRBV11-2 and TRBJ2-7, the complete variable domain is EAGVAQSPRYKIIEKRQSVAFWCNPISGHATLYWYQQILGQGPKLLIQFQNNGVVDDSQLPKDRFSAERLKGVDSTLKIQPAKLEDSAVYLCASSLGGVNYEQYFGPGTRLTVT.

The J gene is TRBJ2-3, the V gene TRBV7-8, with TRBD2 identical over 10 bases. CDR3 size: 18 residues. Germline CDR1 is SGHVS and CDR2 is FQNEAQ. J lost 6 bases, V lost 1 base, and 13 bases had no gene match. CDR3 bases: TGTGCCAGCAGCTTAGGCGGCCCCCAGCGGGGGGGCCTGGATACGCAGTATTTT. Its translation: CASSLGGPQRGGLDTQYF.

The chain couples TRBV28 to TRBJ1-2; D possibly corresponds to TRBD1 (6 bases). V shed 6 bases and J shed 3 bases, with 8 bases lying between them. The CDR3 spans 12 residues. Germline-derived CDR1 and CDR2 are MDHEN and SYDVKM. The CDR3 here is CASSYRDYGYTF. Written as DNA, the CDR3 is TGTGCCAGCAGCTACAGGGACTATGGCTACACCTTC.

The chain recombines TRBV9 with TRBJ1-2; 8 bases fit TRBD1. Germline CDR1 SGDLS, CDR2 YYNGEE. This CDR3 is 12 amino acids long. Trimming cost V 4 bases and J 8 bases; bases outside gene matches: 4. The CDR3 protein is CASSFDRGGYTF. CDR3 bases: TGTGCCAGCAGCTTCGACAGGGGAGGCTACACCTTC.

This clone was found once. Different DNA sequences within this sample yield the same CDR3. The genes are TRBV27 and TRBJ2-5; 12 positions agree with TRBD1. The CDR3 length is 15 residues. Germline assignment: CDR1 MNHEY and CDR2 SMNVEV (reference sequence). J was trimmed by 4 bases and V by 4 bases; bases with no gene match: 4. The CDR3 reads CASSSGTGGAETQYF. DNA for the CDR3: TGTGCCAGCAGTTCCGGGACAGGGGGCGCAGAGACCCAGTACTTC.

The J gene is TRBJ2-1, the V gene TRBV7-8, with 14 bases aligning to TRBD2. The trim removed 5 bases at V and 9 bases at J, leaving 6 bases unmatched. In germline, CDR1 is SGHVS, CDR2 FQNEAQ. The CDR3 loop spans 15 amino acids. The CDR3 DNA reads as TGTGCCAGCAGCCCGAGACTAGCGGGAGGGGGTGAGCAGTTCTTC. It specifies CASSPRLAGGGEQFF.